A single sample gave rise to the 6 T cell receptor beta chains below, sequenced in a study of blood T cell repertoires in COVID-19. Only in-frame clones appear in the TCRdb table, and some are missing; sequencing was by immunoSEQ multiplex PCR. This table holds 40,000 to 50,000 clones, approximately 83% found once. What was sequenced was peripheral blood. Receptor source: a woman older than 75 with acute or convalescent COVID-19.

The chain employs TRBV9 and TRBJ2-1; D perhaps matches TRBD1 (6 bases). The germline V gene has CDR1 SGDLS and CDR2 YYNGEE. CDR3 length: 12 amino acids. V lost 1 base, J lost 11 bases, and 10 bases lay in between. CDR3 sequence (DNA): TGTGCCAGCAGCGTAAGTACAGGGAAGCAGTTCTTC. This codes for CASSVSTGKQFF.

This clone turned up a few times. The chain combines TRBV27 with TRBJ2-3, with 9 bases that match TRBD2. There are 15 residues in the CDR3. The germline V gene has CDR1 MNHEY and CDR2 SMNVEV (reference sequence). Trimming took 3 bases from V and 5 from J; bases not matched to a gene: 6. The CDR3 reads CASSLGGGARDTQYF. CDR3 DNA: TGTGCCAGCAGTTTGGGCGGGGGGGCCCGAGATACGCAGTATTTT.

The gene calls are TRBV2 and TRBJ1-6; 7 bases are shared with TRBD1. Trimming cost V 5 bases and J 4 bases; bases outside gene matches: 5. This CDR3 is 15 amino acids long. Looked up from germline, CDR1 is SNHLY and CDR2 is FYNNEI. The CDR3: CASSLGQSYNSPLHF. CDR3 coding DNA: TGTGCCAGCAGTTTGGGACAGTCTTATAATTCACCCCTCCACTTT.

This chain joins TRBV3-1 (or the pseudogene TRBV3-2) and TRBJ2-7; D is possibly TRBD2 (6 bases). V lost 2 bases, J lost 0 bases, and 17 bases lay in between. Germline V gives CDR1 LGHDT, CDR2 YNNKEL (reference sequence). This CDR3 region has 17 residues. CDR3 sequence reads: CASSQYSGTGRSYEQYF. The CDR3 DNA reads TGTGCCAGCAGCCAATATTCTGGGACTGGACGCTCCTACGAGCAGTACTTC.

The chain employs TRBV6-5 and TRBJ1-5; D call uncertain. The length of the CDR3 is 14 residues. The V gene lost 7 bases and the J gene lost 6 bases, with 16 bases spanning the gap. Germline values: CDR1 MNHEY, CDR2 SVGAGI. Here the CDR3 reads CASTLGGLGQPQHF. Written as DNA, the CDR3 is TGTGCCAGCACCTTAGGAGGGCTTGGTCAGCCCCAGCATTTT.

This chain's CDR3 is CASSARDGGSEKLFF. The DNA for the CDR3 is TGTGCCAGCAGCGCAAGAGACGGGGGTAGTGAAAAACTGTTTTTT. This chain joins TRBV4-2 and TRBJ1-4, with TRBD1 as a possible D gene (5 bases). The CDR3 runs to 15 residues. V was clipped by 5 bases and J by 7 bases, with 17 bases between them. Germline CDR1 is LGHNA and CDR2 is YNFKEQ.